This T cell receptor beta chain appears in the sequencing data of a study of T-cell memory formation after mild COVID-19. To note about this clonotype: The antigen remains undetermined.

TCR alpha and TCR beta cDNA libraries carrying sample barcodes and UMIs were produced by 5'RACE using constant-segment primers. Using its own MiXCR run on the 5' RACE reads, TCRdb lists one record per CDR3 protein. The table lists 450,000 to 700,000 distinct CDR3 sequences, approximately 19% of them singletons, with more than 10% in the top ten. Germline V gene lookup returns CDR1 SQVTM and CDR2 ANQGSEA. The CDR3 length is 16 residues. Trimming stripped 0 bases from V and 8 bases from J, with 20 bases between. Study-level findings and limits: Mainly CM and EM harbored the contracting CD4+ clones; mainly EMRA harbored the CD8+ ones. SARS-CoV-2 specificity was not confirmed for second-wave clones peaking on day 37.

The sample comprised PBMCs or a T cell subset sorted from them (not recorded which). The sequence was obtained from an adult woman who had mild COVID-19 (a few samples of this study predate the infection). Cell type and time point are not known. This rearrangement joins TRBV29-1 to TRBJ2-1; D possibly matches TRBD1 or TRBD2 (7 bases each). The CDR3 coding sequence is TGCAGCGTTGAAGATCGAGGGGGCGGGGGATTCTATGAGCAGTTCTTC. Translation: CSVEDRGGGGFYEQFF.